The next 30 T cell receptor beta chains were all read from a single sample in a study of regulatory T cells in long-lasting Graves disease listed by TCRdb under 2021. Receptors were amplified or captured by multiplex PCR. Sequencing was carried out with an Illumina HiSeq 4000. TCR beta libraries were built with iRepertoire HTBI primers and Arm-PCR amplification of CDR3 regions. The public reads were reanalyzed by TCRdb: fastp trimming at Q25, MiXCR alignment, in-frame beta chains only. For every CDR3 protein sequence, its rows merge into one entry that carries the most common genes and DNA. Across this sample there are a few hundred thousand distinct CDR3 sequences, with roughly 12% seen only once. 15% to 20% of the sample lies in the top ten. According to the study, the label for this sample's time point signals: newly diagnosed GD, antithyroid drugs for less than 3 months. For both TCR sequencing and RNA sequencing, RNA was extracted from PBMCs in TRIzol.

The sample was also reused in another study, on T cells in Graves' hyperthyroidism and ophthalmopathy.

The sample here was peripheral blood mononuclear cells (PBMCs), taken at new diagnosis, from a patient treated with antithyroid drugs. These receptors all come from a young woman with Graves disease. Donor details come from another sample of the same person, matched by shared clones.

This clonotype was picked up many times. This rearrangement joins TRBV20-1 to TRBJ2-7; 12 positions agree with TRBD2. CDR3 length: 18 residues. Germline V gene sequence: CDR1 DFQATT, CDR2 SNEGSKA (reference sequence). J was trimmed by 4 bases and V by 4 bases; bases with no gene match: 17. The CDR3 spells CSATHMPSGRAVKYEQYF. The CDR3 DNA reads TGCAGTGCTACCCATATGCCTAGCGGGAGGGCCGTCAAATACGAGCAGTACTTC.

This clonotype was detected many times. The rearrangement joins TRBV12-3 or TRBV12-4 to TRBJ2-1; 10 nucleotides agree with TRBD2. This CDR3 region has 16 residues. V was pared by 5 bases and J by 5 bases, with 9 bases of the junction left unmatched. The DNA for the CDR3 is TGTGCCAGCAGTAGCTCTTACGGACTAGCGGACAATGAGCAGTTCTTC. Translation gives CASSSSYGLADNEQFF.

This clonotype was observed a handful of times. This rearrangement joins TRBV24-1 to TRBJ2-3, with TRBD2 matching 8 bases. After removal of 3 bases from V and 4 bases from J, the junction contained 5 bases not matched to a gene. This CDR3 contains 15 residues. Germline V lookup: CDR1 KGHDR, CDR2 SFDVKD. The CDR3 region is CATSDQREKADTQYF. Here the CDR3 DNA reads TGTGCCACCAGTGATCAGCGGGAGAAGGCAGATACGCAGTATTTT.

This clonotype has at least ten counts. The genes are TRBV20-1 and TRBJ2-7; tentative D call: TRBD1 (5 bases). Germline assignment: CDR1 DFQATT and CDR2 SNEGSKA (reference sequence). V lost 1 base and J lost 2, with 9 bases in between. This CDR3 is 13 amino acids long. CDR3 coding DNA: TGCAGTGCTAGAGCCGACAGTGCCTACGAGCAGTACGTC. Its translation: CSARADSAYEQYV.

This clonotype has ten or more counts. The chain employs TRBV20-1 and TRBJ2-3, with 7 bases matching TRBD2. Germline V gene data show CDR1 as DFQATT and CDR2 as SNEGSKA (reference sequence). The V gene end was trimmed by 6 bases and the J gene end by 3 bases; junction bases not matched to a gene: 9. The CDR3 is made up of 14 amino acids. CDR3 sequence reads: CSAPLADGTDTQYF. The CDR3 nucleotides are TGCAGTGCCCCCCTAGCGGACGGAACAGATACGCAGTATTTT.

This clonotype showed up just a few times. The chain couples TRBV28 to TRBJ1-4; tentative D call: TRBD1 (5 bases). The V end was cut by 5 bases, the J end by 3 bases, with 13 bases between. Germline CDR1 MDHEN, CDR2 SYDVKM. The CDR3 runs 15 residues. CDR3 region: CASSETVKSNEKLFF. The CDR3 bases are TGTGCCAGCAGTGAGACAGTAAAATCTAATGAAAAACTGTTTTTT.

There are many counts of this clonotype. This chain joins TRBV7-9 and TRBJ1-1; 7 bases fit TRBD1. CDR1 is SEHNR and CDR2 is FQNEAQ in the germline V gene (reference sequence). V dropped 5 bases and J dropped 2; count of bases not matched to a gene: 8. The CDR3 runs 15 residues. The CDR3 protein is CASSPRDRHNTEAFF. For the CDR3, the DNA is TGTGCCAGCAGCCCACGGGACAGACATAACACTGAAGCTTTCTTT. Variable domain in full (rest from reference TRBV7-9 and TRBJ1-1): DTGVSQNPRHKITKRGQNVTFRCDPISEHNRLYWYRQTLGQGPEFLTYFQNEAQLEKSRLLSDRFSAERPKGSFSTLEIQRTEQGDSAMYLCASSPRDRHNTEAFFGQGTRLTVV.

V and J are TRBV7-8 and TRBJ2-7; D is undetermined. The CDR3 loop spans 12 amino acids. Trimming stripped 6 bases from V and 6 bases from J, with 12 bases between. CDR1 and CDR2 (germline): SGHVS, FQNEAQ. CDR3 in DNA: TGTGCCAGCAGTCTTGGCGTGTCCGAGCAGTACGTC. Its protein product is CASSLGVSEQYV.

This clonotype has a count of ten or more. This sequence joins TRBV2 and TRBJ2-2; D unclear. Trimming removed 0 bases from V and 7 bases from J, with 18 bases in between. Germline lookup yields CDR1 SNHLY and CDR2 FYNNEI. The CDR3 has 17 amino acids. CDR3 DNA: TGTGCCAGCAGTGAAGCCTTGGGTAGAGTACAGCTCGGGGAGCTGTTTTTT. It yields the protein CASSEALGRVQLGELFF.

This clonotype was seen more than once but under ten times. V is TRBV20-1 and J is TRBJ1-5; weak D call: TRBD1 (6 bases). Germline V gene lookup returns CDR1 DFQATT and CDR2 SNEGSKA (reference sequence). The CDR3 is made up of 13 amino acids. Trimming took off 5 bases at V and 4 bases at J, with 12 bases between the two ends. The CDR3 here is CSALTGFNQPQHF. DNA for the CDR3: TGCAGTGCTCTCACAGGGTTTAATCAGCCCCAGCATTTT.

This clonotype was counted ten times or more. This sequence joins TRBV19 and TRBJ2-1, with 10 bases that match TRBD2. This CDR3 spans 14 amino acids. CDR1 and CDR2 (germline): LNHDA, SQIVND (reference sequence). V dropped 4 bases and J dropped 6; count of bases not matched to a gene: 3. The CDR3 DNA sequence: TGTGCCAGTAGTAGGGCTAGCGGGGGCAATGAGCAGTTCTTC. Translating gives CASSRASGGNEQFF.

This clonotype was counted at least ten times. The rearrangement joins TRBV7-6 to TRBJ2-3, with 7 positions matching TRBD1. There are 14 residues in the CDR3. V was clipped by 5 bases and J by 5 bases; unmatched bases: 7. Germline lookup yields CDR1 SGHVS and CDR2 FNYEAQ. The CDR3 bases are TGTGCCAGCAGCCCAGACAGGGTCGGAGATACGCAGTATTTT. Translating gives CASSPDRVGDTQYF. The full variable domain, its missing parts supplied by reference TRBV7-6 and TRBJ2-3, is GAGVSQSPRYKVTKRGQDVALRCDPISGHVSLYWYRQALGQGPEFLTYFNYEAQQDKSGLPNDRFSAERPEGSISTLTIQRTEQRDSAMYRCASSPDRVGDTQYFGPGTRLTVL.

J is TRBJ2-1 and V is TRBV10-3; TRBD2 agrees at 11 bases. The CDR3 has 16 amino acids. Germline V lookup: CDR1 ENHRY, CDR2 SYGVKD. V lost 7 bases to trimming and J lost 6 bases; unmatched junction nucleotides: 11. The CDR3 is CAITTQGLADFNEQFF. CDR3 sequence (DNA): TGTGCCATCACTACCCAGGGACTAGCGGACTTCAATGAGCAGTTCTTC.

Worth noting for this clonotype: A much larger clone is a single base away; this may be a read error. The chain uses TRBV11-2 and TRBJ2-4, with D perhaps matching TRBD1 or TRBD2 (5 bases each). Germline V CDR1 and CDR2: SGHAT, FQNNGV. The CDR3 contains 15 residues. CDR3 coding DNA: TGTGCCAGCAGCTTAGATGCTAGGGGACGGAACATTCGGTACTTC. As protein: CASSLDARGRNIRYF. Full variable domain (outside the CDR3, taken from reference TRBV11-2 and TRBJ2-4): EAGVAQSPRYKIIEKRQSVAFWCNPISGHATLYWYQQILGQGPKLLIQFQNNGVVDDSQLPKDRFSAERLKGVDSTLKIQPAKLEDSAVYLCASSLDARGRNIRYFGAGTRLSVL.

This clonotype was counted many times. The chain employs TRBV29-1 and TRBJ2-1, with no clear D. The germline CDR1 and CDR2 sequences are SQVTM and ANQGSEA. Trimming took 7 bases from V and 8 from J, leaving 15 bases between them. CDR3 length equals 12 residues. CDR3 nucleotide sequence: TGCAGCGGTATTGGGCCCGCCGATGAGCAGTTCTTC. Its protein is CSGIGPADEQFF.

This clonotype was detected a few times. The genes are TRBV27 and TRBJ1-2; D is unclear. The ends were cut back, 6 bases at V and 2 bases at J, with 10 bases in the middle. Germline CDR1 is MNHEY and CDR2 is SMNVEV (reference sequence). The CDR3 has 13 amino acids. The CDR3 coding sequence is TGTGCCAGCAGACACCTGGAAAACTATGGCTACACCTTC. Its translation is CASRHLENYGYTF.

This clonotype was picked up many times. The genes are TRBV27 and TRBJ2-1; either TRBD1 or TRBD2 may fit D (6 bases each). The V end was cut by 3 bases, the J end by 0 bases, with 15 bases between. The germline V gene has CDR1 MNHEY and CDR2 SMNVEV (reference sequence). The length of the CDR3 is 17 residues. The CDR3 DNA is TGTGCCAGCAGTTTTTCGGGGGCACTCAGCTCCTACAATGAGCAGTTCTTC. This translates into CASSFSGALSSYNEQFF.

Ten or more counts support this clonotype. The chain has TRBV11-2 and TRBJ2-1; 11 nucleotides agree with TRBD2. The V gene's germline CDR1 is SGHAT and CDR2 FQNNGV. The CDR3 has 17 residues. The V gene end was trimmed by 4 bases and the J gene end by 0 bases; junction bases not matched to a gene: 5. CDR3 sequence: CASSWPGLAVSYNEQFF. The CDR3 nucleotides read TGTGCCAGCAGCTGGCCGGGACTAGCGGTCTCCTACAATGAGCAGTTCTTC. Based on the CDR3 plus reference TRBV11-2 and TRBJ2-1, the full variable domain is EAGVAQSPRYKIIEKRQSVAFWCNPISGHATLYWYQQILGQGPKLLIQFQNNGVVDDSQLPKDRFSAERLKGVDSTLKIQPAKLEDSAVYLCASSWPGLAVSYNEQFFGPGTRLTVL.

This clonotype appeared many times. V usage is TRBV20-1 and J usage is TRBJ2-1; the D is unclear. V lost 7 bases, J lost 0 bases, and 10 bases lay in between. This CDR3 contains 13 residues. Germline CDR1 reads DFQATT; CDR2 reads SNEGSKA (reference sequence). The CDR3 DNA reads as TGCAGTGGGAGAGAGAGCTCCTACAATGAGCAGTTCTTC. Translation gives CSGRESSYNEQFF.

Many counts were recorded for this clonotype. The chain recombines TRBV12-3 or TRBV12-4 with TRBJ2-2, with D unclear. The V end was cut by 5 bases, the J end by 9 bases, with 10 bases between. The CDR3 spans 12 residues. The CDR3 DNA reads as TGTGCCAGCAGTCCTCGAGGAAGGGAGCTGTTTTTT. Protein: CASSPRGRELFF.

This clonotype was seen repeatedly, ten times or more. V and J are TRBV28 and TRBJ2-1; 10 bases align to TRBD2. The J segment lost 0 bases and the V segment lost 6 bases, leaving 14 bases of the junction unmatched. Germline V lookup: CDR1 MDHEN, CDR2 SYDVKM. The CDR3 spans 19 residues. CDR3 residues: CASSHPSGTSASSYNEQFF. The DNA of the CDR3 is TGTGCCAGCAGCCACCCGTCCGGGACTAGCGCCAGCTCCTACAATGAGCAGTTCTTC.

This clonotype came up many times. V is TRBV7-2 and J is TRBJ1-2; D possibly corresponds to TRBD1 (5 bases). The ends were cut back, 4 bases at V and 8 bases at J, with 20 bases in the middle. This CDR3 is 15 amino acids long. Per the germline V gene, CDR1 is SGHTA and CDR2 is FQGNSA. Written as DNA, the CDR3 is TGTGCCAGCAGCTCTGCCCTAGGGATCTGGGGGGGCTACACCTTC. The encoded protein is CASSSALGIWGGYTF.

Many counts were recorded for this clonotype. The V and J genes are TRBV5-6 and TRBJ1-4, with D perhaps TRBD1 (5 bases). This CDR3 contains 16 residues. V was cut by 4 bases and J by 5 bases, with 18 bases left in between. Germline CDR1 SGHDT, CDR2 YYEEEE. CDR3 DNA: TGTGCCAGCAGCCGAGACCTGCAGGGAACAAATGAAAAACTGTTTTTT. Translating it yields CASSRDLQGTNEKLFF.

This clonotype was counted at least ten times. In DNA, the CDR3 is TGTGCCAGCAGTTTAATGGCCTCGTTATCAGGGGGTGGCTACACCTTC. It yields the protein CASSLMASLSGGGYTF. The chain employs TRBV12-3 or TRBV12-4 and TRBJ1-2; 7 bases fit TRBD1. The CDR3 contains 16 residues. The ends lost 2 bases at V and 7 bases at J; junction bases unmatched: 13.

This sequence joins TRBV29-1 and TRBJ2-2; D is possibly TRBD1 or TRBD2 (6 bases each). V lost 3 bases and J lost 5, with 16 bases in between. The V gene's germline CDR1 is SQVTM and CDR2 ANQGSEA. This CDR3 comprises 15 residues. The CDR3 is CSVEEGDRGTGELFF. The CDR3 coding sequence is TGCAGCGTTGAGGAGGGGGATCGTGGAACCGGGGAGCTGTTTTTT.

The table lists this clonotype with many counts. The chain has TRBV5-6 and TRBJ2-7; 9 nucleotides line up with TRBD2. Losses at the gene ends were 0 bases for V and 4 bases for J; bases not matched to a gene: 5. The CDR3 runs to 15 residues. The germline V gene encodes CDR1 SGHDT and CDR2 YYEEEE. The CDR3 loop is CASSLALAGLYEQYF. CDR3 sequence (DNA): TGTGCCAGCAGCTTGGCGCTAGCGGGATTGTACGAGCAGTACTTC.

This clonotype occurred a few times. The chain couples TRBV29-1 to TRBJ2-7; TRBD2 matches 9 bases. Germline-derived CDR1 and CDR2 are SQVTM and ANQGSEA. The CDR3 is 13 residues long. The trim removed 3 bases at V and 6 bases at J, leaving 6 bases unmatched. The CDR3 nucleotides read TGCAGCGTTGATCGGCGGGGGGGCGGCGAGCAGTACTTC. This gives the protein CSVDRRGGGEQYF.

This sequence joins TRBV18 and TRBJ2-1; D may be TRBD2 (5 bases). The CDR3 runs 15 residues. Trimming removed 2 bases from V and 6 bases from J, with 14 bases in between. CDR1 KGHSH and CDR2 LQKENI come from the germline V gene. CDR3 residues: CASSPTPLEVNEQFF. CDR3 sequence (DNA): TGTGCCAGCTCACCAACTCCACTAGAGGTCAATGAGCAGTTCTTC.

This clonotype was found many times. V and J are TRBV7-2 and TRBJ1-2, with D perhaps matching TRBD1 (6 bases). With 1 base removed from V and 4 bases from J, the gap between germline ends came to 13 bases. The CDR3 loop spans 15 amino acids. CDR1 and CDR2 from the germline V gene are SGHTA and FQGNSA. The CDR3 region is CASSLEGESFYGYTF. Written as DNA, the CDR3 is TGTGCCAGCAGCTTAGAGGGGGAATCCTTCTATGGCTACACCTTC.

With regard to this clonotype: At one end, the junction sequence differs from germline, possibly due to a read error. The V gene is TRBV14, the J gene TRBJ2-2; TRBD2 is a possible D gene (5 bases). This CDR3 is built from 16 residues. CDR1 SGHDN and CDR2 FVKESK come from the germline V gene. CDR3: CASSQVIRTSPGELLF. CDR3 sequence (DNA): TGTGCCAGCAGCCAAGTAATCAGGACGTCTCCCGGGGAGCTGCTTTTT.